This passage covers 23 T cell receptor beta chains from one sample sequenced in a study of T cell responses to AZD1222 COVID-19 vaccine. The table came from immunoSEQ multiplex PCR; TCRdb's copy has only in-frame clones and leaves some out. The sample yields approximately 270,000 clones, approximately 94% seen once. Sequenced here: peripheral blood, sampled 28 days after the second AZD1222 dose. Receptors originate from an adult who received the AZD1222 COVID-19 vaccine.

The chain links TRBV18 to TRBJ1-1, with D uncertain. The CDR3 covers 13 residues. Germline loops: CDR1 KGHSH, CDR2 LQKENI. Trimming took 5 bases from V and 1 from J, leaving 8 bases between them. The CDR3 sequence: CASSTTQNTEAFF. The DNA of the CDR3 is TGTGCCAGCTCAACCACCCAGAACACTGAAGCTTTCTTT.

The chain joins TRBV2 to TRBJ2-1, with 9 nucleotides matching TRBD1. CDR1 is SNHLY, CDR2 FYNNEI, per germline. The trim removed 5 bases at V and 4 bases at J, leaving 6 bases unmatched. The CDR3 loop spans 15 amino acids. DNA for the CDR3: TGTGCCAGCAGTCCACAGGGGGCGCGATACAATGAGCAGTTCTTC. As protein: CASSPQGARYNEQFF.

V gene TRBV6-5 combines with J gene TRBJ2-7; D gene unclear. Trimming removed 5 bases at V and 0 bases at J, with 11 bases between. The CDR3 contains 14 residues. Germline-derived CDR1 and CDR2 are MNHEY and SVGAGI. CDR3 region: CASSPGTSSYEQYF. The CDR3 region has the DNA TGTGCCAGCAGTCCGGGTACGAGCTCCTACGAGCAGTACTTC.

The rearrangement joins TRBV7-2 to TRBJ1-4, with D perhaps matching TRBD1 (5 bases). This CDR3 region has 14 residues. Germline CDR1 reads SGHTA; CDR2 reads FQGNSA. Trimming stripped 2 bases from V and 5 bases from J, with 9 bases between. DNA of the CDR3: TGTGCCAGCAGCTTAAGAGGGGAAAATGAAAAACTGTTTTTT. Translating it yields CASSLRGENEKLFF.

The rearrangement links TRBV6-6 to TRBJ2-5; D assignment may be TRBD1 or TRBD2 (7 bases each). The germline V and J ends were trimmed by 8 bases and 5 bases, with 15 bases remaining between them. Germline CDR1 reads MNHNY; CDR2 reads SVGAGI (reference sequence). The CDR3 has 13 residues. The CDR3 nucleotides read TGTGCCAGCGGGGGAGGGGGCCGGGAGACCCAGTACTTC. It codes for CASGGGGRETQYF.

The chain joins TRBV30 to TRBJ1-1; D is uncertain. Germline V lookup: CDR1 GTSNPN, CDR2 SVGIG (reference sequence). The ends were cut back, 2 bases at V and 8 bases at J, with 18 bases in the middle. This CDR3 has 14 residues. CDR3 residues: CAWSPPGRSPEAFF. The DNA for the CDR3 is TGTGCCTGGAGTCCCCCCGGGAGAAGCCCCGAAGCTTTCTTT. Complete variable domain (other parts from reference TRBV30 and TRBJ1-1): SQTIHQWPATLVQPVGSPLSLECTVEGTSNPNLYWYRQAAGRGLQLLFYSVGIGQISSEVPQNLSASRPQDRQFILSSKKLLLSDSGFYLCAWSPPGRSPEAFFGQGTRLTVV.

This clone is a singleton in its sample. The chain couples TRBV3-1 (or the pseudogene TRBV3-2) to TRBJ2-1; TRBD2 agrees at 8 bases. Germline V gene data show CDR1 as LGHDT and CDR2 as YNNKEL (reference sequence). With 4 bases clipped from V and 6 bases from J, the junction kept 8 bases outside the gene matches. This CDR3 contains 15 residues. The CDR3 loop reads CASSLPGTRVNEQFF. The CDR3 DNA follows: TGTGCCAGCAGCCTACCCGGGACTAGGGTCAATGAGCAGTTCTTC.

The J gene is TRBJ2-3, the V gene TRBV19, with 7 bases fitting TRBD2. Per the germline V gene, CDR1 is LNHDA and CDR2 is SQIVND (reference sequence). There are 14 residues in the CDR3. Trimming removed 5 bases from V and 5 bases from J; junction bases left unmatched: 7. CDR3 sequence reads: CASSRLADIDTQYF. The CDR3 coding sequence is TGTGCCAGTAGTCGACTAGCAGACATAGATACGCAGTATTTT.

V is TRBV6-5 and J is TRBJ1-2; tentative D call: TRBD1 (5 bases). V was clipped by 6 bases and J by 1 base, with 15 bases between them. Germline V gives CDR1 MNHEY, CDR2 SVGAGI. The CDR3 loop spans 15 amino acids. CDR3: CASSAGWGVNYGYTF. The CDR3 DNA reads TGTGCCAGCAGCGCCGGGTGGGGGGTTAACTATGGCTACACCTTC.

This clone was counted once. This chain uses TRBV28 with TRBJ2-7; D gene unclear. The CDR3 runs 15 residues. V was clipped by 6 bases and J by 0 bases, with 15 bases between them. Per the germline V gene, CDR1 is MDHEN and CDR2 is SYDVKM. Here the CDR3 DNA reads TGTGCCAGCAGACCCCCGGCACGCCACTCCTACGAGCAGTACTTC. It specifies CASRPPARHSYEQYF. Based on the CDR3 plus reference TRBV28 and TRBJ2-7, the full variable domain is DVKVTQSSRYLVKRTGEKVFLECVQDMDHENMFWYRQDPGLGLRLIYFSYDVKMKEKGDIPEGYSVSREKKERFSLILESASTNQTSMYLCASRPPARHSYEQYFGPGTRLTVT.

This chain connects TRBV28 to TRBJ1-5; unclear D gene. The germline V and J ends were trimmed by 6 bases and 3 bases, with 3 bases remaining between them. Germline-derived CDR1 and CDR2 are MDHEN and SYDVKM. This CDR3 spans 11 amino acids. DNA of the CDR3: TGTGCCAGCAGGAACAATCAGCCCCAGCATTTT. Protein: CASRNNQPQHF.

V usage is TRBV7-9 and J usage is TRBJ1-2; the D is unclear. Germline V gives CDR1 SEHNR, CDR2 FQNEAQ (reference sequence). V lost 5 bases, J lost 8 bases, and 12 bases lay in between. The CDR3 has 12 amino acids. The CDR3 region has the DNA TGTGCCAGCAGCCCGGCCCAAGGGGGCTACACCTTC. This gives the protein CASSPAQGGYTF.

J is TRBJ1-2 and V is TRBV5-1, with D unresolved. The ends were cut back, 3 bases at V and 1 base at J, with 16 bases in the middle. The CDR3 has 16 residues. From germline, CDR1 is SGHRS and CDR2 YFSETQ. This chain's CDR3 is CASSSQAGAHNYGYTF. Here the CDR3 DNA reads TGCGCCAGCAGCTCCCAGGCAGGCGCACATAACTATGGCTACACCTTC.

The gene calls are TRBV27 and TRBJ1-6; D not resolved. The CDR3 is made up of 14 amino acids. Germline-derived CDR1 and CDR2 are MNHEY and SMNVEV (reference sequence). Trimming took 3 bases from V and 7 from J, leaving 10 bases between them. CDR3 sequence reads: CASSFGLFNSPLHF. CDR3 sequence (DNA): TGTGCCAGCAGTTTTGGGCTGTTCAATTCACCCCTCCACTTT.

Here the CDR3 reads CASSQDTYGVWDYEQYF. As DNA, the CDR3 is TGCGCCAGCAGCCAAGATACTTACGGGGTTTGGGACTACGAGCAGTACTTC. The gene calls are TRBV4-3 and TRBJ2-7, with D perhaps matching TRBD2 (5 bases). This CDR3 has 17 residues. From germline, CDR1 is LGHNA and CDR2 YSLEER. The V end lost 0 bases, the J end lost 3 bases, and 18 bases lay between the germline ends.

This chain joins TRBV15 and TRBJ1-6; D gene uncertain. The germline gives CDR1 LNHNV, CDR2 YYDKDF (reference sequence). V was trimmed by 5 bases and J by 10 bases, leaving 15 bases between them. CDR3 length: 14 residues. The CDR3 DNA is TGTGCCACCAGCTCCGAGGTAGGAGGCTCACCCCTCCACTTT. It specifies CATSSEVGGSPLHF.

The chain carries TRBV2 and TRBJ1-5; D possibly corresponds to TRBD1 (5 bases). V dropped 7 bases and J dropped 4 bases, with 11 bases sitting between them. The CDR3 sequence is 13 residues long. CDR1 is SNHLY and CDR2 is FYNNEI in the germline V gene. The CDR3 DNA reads TGTGCCAGCAATTGGGGCCGTAATCAGCCCCAGCATTTT. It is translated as CASNWGRNQPQHF.

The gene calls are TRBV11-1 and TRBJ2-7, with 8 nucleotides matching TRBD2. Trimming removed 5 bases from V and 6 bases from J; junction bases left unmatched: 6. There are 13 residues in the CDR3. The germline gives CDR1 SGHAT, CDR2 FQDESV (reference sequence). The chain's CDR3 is CASSPTGGGEQYF. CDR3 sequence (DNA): TGTGCCAGCAGCCCGACGGGGGGGGGCGAGCAGTACTTC.

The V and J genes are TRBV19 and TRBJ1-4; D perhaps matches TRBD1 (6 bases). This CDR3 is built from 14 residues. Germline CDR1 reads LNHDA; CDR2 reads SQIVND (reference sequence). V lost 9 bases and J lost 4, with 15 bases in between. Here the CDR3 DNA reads TGTGCCAGCCACCCCCCACAGGGTAATGAAAAACTGTTTTTT. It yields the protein CASHPPQGNEKLFF.

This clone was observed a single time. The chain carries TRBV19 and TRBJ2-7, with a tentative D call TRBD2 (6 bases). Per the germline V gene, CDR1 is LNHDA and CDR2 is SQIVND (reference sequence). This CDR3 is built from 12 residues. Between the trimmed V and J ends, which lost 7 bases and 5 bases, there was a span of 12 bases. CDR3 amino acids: CASTSRGNEQYF. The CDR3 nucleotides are TGTGCCAGTACTTCCCGGGGGAACGAGCAGTACTTC.

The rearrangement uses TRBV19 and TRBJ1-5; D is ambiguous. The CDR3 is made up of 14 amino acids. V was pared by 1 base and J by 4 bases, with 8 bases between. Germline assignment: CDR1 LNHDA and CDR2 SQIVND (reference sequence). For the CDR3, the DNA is TGTGCCAGTAGTATAGGGGCATGGAATCAGCCCCAGCATTTT. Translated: CASSIGAWNQPQHF.

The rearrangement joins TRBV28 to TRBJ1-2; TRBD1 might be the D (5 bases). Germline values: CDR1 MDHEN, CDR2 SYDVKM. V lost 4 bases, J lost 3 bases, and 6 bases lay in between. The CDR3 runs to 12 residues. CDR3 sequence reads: CASSWGDYGYTF. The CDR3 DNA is TGTGCCAGCAGTTGGGGGGACTATGGCTACACCTTC.

CDR3 DNA: TGCGCCAGCAGCCAAGATAGGCGCTACGAGCAGTACTTC. Encoded protein: CASSQDRRYEQYF. The chain carries TRBV4-1 and TRBJ2-7; D is undetermined. The CDR3 runs to 13 residues. Trimming took 0 bases from V and 3 from J, leaving 6 bases between them. Germline V gene data show CDR1 as MGHRA and CDR2 as YSYEKL.